This entry lists 3 T cell receptor beta chains sequenced from one sample in a study of shared clonotypes between healthy human individuals. Here immunoSEQ multiplex PCR was the method, and the copy in TCRdb shows in-frame clones only, minus some. The sample records fewer than 500,000 clones, over 60% being singletons. What was sequenced was PBMCs. The receptors here all came from a woman aged 40 to 50 in good health. Some clones in this sample may be carry-over from other donors' samples.

This clone was counted once. Other DNA sequences within the sample encode an identical CDR3. V and J are TRBV7-3 and TRBJ1-2, with 7 bases fitting TRBD1. This CDR3 spans 13 amino acids. Trimming removed 5 bases from V and 7 bases from J; junction bases left unmatched: 7. CDR1 and CDR2 (germline): SGHTA, FQGTGA. CDR3 DNA sequence: TGTGCCAGCAGCCCAGACAGGGAGGGTGGCTACACCTTC. It specifies CASSPDREGGYTF.

The V gene is TRBV5-3, the J gene TRBJ2-7, with D unresolved. TRBV5-3 is given ORF status, its function remaining uncertain. The CDR3 totals 14 residues. Deletions cut 1 base from V and 3 bases from J, with 11 bases between. The DNA for the CDR3 is TGTGCCAGAAGCTTGTGTCTAACAAGCTACGAGCAGTACTTC. It encodes CARSLCLTSYEQYF.

The CDR3 sequence: CASSIAPQLNTEAFF. The CDR3, as DNA: TGTGCCAGTAGTATAGCCCCTCAGTTGAACACTGAAGCTTTCTTT. The chain couples TRBV19 to TRBJ1-1; D unclear. V lost 1 base, J lost 0 bases, and 9 bases lay in between. There are 15 residues in the CDR3. CDR1 and CDR2 (germline): LNHDA, SQIVND (reference sequence). Full variable domain (outside the CDR3, taken from reference TRBV19 and TRBJ1-1): DGGITQSPKYLFRKEGQNVTLSCEQNLNHDAMYWYRQDPGQGLRLIYYSQIVNDFQKGDIAEGYSVSREKKESFPLTVTSAQKNPTAFYLCASSIAPQLNTEAFFGQGTRLTVV.